The clone carrying this T cell receptor (beta chain) was observed a single time. The data derive from a study of blood T cell repertoires in COVID-19. Across the whole study: The United States, Italy and Spain were the sources of the acute and convalescent COVID-19 samples. Nucleic acid was either cDNA or gDNA, and it came from T cells, B-cell-depleted T cells, or PBMCs.

Germline CDR1 MNHEY, CDR2 SMNVEV (reference sequence). The CDR3 extends over 15 amino acids. Trimming took 7 bases from V and 4 from J; bases not matched to a gene: 11. Under the authors' procedure: Reference gene primers were amplified, and this amplification served to estimate nucleated cell counts. Method: immunoSEQ multiplex PCR; TCRdb's copy keeps in-frame clones and lacks some. V and J calls and clone size are those listed in that table; D and trimming were worked out from the DNA. Among approximately 150,000 clones listed, just over 90% were seen once. This sequence was found in a woman aged 60-75 years with COVID-19, enrolled during active disease. This chain joins TRBV27 and TRBJ2-7, with 9 bases aligning to TRBD2. Sequenced input: peripheral blood. CDR3: CASMTAGGNLYEQYF. CDR3 nucleotides: TGTGCCAGCATGACAGCGGGGGGAAACCTATACGAGCAGTACTTC.